The rows below give T cell receptor beta chains drawn from one sample of a study of CD8 T cells in ankylosing spondylitis. Via MiXCR, TCRdb re-called the 5' RACE reads, giving one row per CDR3 protein. The sample records a few hundred thousand distinct CDR3 sequences, under 20% being singletons. The sample comprised blood, either unsorted or a sorted T cell fraction (not recorded which). Receptor source: a male donor with ankylosing spondylitis. Each CDR3 is given with its conserved first and last residue. D genes are given only for firm matches. Clone size is not always given. Where it is, it says once, few, many or a class for expanded clones.

abundance	v_gene	d_gene	j_gene	CDR3aa	CDR3nt
.	TRBV12-3/TRBV12-4	TRBD1	TRBJ1-2	CASSPGQGNVGGYTF	TGTGCCAGCAGTCCGGGACAGGGGAACGTCGGTGGCTACACCTTC
.	TRBV2	TRBD1	TRBJ2-7	CASSDRGLGEQYF	TGTGCCAGCAGTGACAGGGGGCTGGGCGAGCAGTACTTC
.	TRBV28	TRBD2	TRBJ2-2	CASRQSGRDTGELFF	TGTGCCAGCAGACAAAGCGGGAGGGACACCGGGGAGCTGTTTTTT
.	TRBV6-1	.	TRBJ1-2	CASSPGQTNGYTF	TGTGCCAGCAGTCCCGGACAGACAAATGGCTACACCTTC
few	TRBV5-1	.	TRBJ2-5	CASRGGGPQETQYF	TGCGCCAGCCGGGGCGGAGGGCCCCAAGAGACCCAGTACTTC
few	TRBV11-2	.	TRBJ2-3	CASSSNGRGTDTQYF	TGTGCCAGCAGCTCTAACGGGAGAGGCACAGATACGCAGTATTTT
few	TRBV7-2	.	TRBJ1-2	CASSLQSRNYGYTF	TGTGCCAGCAGCTTACAGTCCCGAAACTATGGCTACACCTTC
.	TRBV19	TRBD2	TRBJ2-1	CASRHGLVPHNEQFF	TGTGCCAGTAGGCACGGACTAGTCCCCCACAATGAGCAGTTCTTC
.	TRBV4-2	.	TRBJ1-5	CASSQDPGPGPQHF	TGTGCCAGCAGCCAAGACCCGGGGCCTGGGCCCCAGCATTTT
.	TRBV14	TRBD2	TRBJ2-5	CASSQSLAGGETQYF	TGTGCCAGCAGCCAAAGCCTAGCGGGAGGCGAGACCCAGTACTTC
many	TRBV9	.	TRBJ2-2	CASSVGGTRGTGELFF	TGTGCCAGCAGCGTAGGGGGGACAAGAGGCACCGGGGAGCTGTTTTTT
few	TRBV6-6	.	TRBJ1-5	CASSLGPGQPQHF	TGTGCCAGCAGCTTGGGTCCCGGTCAGCCCCAGCATTTT
.	TRBV19	TRBD1	TRBJ1-5	CASSDRVSAQPQHF	TGTGCCAGTAGCGACAGGGTGAGTGCTCAGCCCCAGCATTTT
few	TRBV4-1	.	TRBJ2-7	CASSQGPASRAYEQYF	TGCGCCAGCAGCCAAGGCCCGGCCAGTAGGGCCTACGAGCAGTACTTC
few	TRBV5-1	.	TRBJ2-7	CASSLLPVRAHEQYF	TGCGCCAGCAGCTTGCTGCCAGTCCGCGCGCACGAGCAGTACTTC
.	TRBV7-2	TRBD2	TRBJ2-1	CASSLALAGIDEQFF	TGTGCCAGCAGCTTAGCACTAGCGGGTATAGATGAGCAGTTCTTC
.	TRBV19	TRBD1	TRBJ2-2	CASSITGGFSGELFF	TGTGCCAGTAGTATCACAGGGGGCTTTTCCGGGGAGCTGTTTTTT
once	TRBV5-1	.	TRBJ2-2	CASAGPRGAGELFF	TGCGCCAGCGCGGGACCAAGGGGGGCCGGGGAGCTGTTTTTT
.	TRBV7-9	.	TRBJ2-3	CASSPPSDGTDTQYF	TGTGCCAGCAGTCCCCCTAGCGATGGGACAGATACGCAGTATTTT
few	TRBV5-1	.	TRBJ2-1	CASSLGTVNEQFF	TGCGCCAGCAGCTTGGGGACGGTCAATGAGCAGTTCTTC
.	TRBV12-3/TRBV12-4	TRBD2	TRBJ2-3	CASSLAGEGRSVGDTQYF	TGTGCCAGCAGTTTGGCGGGAGAAGGGAGAAGTGTAGGAGATACGCAGTATTTT
.	TRBV7-9	TRBD1	TRBJ1-1	CASTYQGGPNTEAFF	TGTGCCAGCACTTACCAGGGGGGCCCTAACACTGAAGCTTTCTTT
few	TRBV6-2/TRBV6-3	TRBD1	TRBJ2-7	CASSYSRDSSYEQYF	TGTGCCAGCAGTTACAGCCGGGACAGCTCCTACGAGCAGTACTTC
.	TRBV7-2	.	TRBJ1-1	CASSLNRYTEAFF	TGTGCCAGCAGCCTCAACCGGTACACTGAAGCTTTCTTT
.	TRBV30	.	TRBJ1-2	CAWSGNLVDGYTF	TGTGCCTGGAGTGGAAACCTGGTGGATGGCTACACCTTC
few	TRBV5-1	.	TRBJ1-1	CASSFVGAGEAFF	TGCGCCAGCAGCTTTGTGGGGGCAGGTGAAGCTTTCTTT
few	TRBV28	.	TRBJ2-3	CASSSHEGGLSTDTQYF	TGTGCCAGCAGTTCTCACGAGGGGGGGCTTAGCACAGATACGCAGTATTTT
few	TRBV3-1	.	TRBJ2-7	CASSPAVSSYEQYF	TGTGCCAGCAGCCCCGCTGTTAGCTCCTACGAGCAGTACTTC
few	TRBV28	.	TRBJ2-4	CASSRGGWGTQNIQYF	TGTGCCAGCAGCCGTGGGGGTTGGGGTACGCAAAACATTCAGTACTTC
.	TRBV29-1	.	TRBJ1-3	CSVRTLGGNTIYF	TGCAGCGTTAGGACCTTGGGAGGAAACACCATATATTTT
.	TRBV7-9	.	TRBJ2-7	CASSTGLDSFSYEQYF	TGTGCCAGCAGCACGGGACTGGATTCTTTTTCCTACGAGCAGTACTTC
.	TRBV3-1	.	TRBJ1-3	CASSQAVSGNTIYF	TGTGCCAGCAGCCAAGCGGTCTCTGGAAACACCATATATTTT
few	TRBV7-8	TRBD2	TRBJ2-3	CASSLRQAGGTDTQYF	TGTGCCAGCAGCTTACGGCAGGCGGGGGGAACAGATACGCAGTATTTT
few	TRBV10-3	TRBD2	TRBJ2-3	CAISVAGDTQYF	TGTGCCATCAGTGTAGCGGGGGATACGCAGTATTTT
few	TRBV29-1	TRBD1	TRBJ1-2	CSVVGQGVNGYTF	TGCAGCGTTGTGGGACAGGGGGTTAATGGCTACACCTTC
.	TRBV7-2	.	TRBJ2-1	CASSLIDEQFF	TGTGCCAGCAGCTTAATCGATGAGCAGTTCTTC
.	TRBV5-1	TRBD1	TRBJ2-3	CASSGQGREDTQYF	TGCGCCAGCAGCGGACAGGGGCGGGAAGATACGCAGTATTTT
few	TRBV30	.	TRBJ2-7	CAWTPPTRVYEQYF	TGTGCCTGGACCCCACCTACGAGGGTTTACGAGCAGTACTTC
.	TRBV12-3/TRBV12-4	.	TRBJ2-5	CASTSGGRETQYF	TGTGCCAGCACCTCGGGTGGGAGAGAGACCCAGTACTTC
.	TRBV4-1	.	TRBJ1-5	CASSQDVAYNQPQHF	TGCGCCAGCAGCCAAGATGTAGCCTATAATCAGCCCCAGCATTTT
.	TRBV21-1	.	TRBJ1-1	CASSRGQVGNGTEAFF	.
few	TRBV25-1	.	TRBJ1-1	CASRGTVGRMNTEAFF	TGTGCCAGCAGGGGGACGGTGGGACGGATGAACACTGAAGCTTTCTTT
.	TRBV29-1	TRBD1	TRBJ1-1	CSVRQGDTEAFF	TGCAGCGTTCGACAGGGGGACACTGAAGCTTTCTTT
few	TRBV28	TRBD2	TRBJ2-2	CASKWRRGVVGELFF	TGTGCCAGCAAATGGAGACGGGGGGTTGTCGGGGAGCTGTTTTTT
few	TRBV25-1	TRBD1	TRBJ2-7	CASSGSWTGYYEQYF	TGTGCCAGCAGTGGCTCGTGGACAGGGTACTACGAGCAGTACTTC
.	TRBV6-5	.	TRBJ2-7	CASSYSWQNKGYEQYF	TGTGCCAGCAGTTACTCGTGGCAAAACAAGGGTTACGAGCAGTACTTC
few	TRBV29-1	.	TRBJ1-2	CSVGYGGGKGGYTF	TGCAGCGTTGGGTATGGTGGAGGCAAGGGGGGCTACACCTTC
many	TRBV6-6	TRBD1	TRBJ2-5	CASRPTGEETQYF	TGTGCCAGCAGACCAACAGGGGAAGAGACCCAGTACTTC
once	TRBV5-1	.	TRBJ2-1	CASSLNDGTEQFF	TGCGCCAGCAGCTTGAATGACGGGACAGAGCAGTTCTTC
few	TRBV18	.	TRBJ2-7	CASSPVRNYEQYF	TGTGCCAGCTCACCGGTTCGGAACTACGAGCAGTACTTC
.	TRBV4-2	TRBD2	TRBJ2-3	CASSQALAGVSADTQYF	TGTGCCAGCAGCCAAGCCCTAGCGGGAGTATCGGCAGATACGCAGTATTTT
few	TRBV20-1	TRBD2	TRBJ2-1	CSASSPSTSGDEQFF	TGCAGTGCTAGCTCCCCGTCGACTAGCGGCGATGAGCAGTTCTTC
.	TRBV30	TRBD2	TRBJ2-7	CAWSGQAGPYEQYF	TGTGCCTGGAGTGGTCAAGCGGGACCCTACGAGCAGTACTTC